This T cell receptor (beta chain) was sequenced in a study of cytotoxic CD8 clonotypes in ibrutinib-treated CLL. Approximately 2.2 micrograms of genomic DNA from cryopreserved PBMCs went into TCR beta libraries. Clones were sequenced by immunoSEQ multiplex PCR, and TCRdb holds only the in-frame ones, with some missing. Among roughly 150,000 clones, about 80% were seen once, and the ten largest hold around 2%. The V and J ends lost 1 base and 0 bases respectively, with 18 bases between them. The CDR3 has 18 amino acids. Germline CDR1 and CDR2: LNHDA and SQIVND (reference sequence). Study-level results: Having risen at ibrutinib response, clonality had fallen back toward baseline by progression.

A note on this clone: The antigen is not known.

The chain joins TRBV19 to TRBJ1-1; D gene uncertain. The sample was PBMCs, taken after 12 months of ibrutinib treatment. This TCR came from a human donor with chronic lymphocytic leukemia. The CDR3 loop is CASSIGREYAAMNTEAFF. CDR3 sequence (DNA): TGTGCCAGTAGTATAGGGAGGGAGTACGCCGCCATGAACACTGAAGCTTTCTTT.